The 5 T cell receptor beta chains below all came from one sample that was sequenced in a study of blood T cell repertoires in COVID-19. This table comes from immunoSEQ multiplex PCR, and its TCRdb copy is limited to in-frame clones, with some not included. The sample records about 240,000 clones, 70% to 85% being singletons. Sequenced: peripheral blood. These TCRs come from a woman over 75 with acute or convalescent COVID-19.

The chain uses TRBV2 and TRBJ1-2; D perhaps matches TRBD1 (5 bases). Between the trimmed V and J ends, which lost 7 bases and 7 bases, there was a span of 10 bases. From germline, CDR1 is SNHLY and CDR2 FYNNEI. The CDR3 has 11 amino acids. Here the CDR3 reads CASKLRAGYTF. The CDR3 DNA reads TGTGCCAGCAAGCTCAGGGCTGGCTACACCTTC.

V and J are TRBV23-1 and TRBJ2-1, with TRBD2 matching over 10 bases. TRBV23-1 is identified as an open reading frame with a role that is uncertain. This CDR3 has 16 residues. With 3 bases clipped from V and 6 bases from J, the junction kept 8 bases outside the gene matches. The CDR3: CASSHKRGGTGNEQFF. CDR3 nucleotide sequence: TGCGCCAGCAGTCATAAGCGGGGGGGAACCGGCAATGAGCAGTTCTTC.

This clone was seen only a few times. The gene calls are TRBV13 and TRBJ1-1; D is perhaps TRBD1 (6 bases). CDR1 and CDR2 from the germline V gene are PRHDT and FYEKMQ (reference sequence). Trimming took 5 bases from V and 5 from J, leaving 15 bases between them. The CDR3 extends over 14 amino acids. CDR3 nucleotides: TGTGCCAGCAGCCTATTGACGAGGGGGACTGAAGCTTTCTTT. Amino acids: CASSLLTRGTEAFF.

This clone was counted between two and nine times. The genes are TRBV5-1 and TRBJ1-6; D is unresolved. Germline V gene lookup returns CDR1 SGHRS and CDR2 YFSETQ. The CDR3 is 15 residues long. With 0 bases removed from V and 0 bases from J, the gap between germline ends came to 4 bases. The CDR3 spells CASSLESSYNSPLHF. Written as DNA, the CDR3 is TGCGCCAGCAGCTTGGAGAGCTCCTATAATTCACCCCTCCACTTT.

The gene calls are TRBV30 and TRBJ1-2, with TRBD1 identical over 7 bases. Germline-derived CDR1 and CDR2 are GTSNPN and SVGIG (reference sequence). The CDR3 runs to 14 residues. With V trimmed by 2 bases and J by 0 bases, 3 bases remained unmatched. The CDR3 bases are TGTGCCTGGAGTCGGGACAGAGCTAACTATGGCTACACCTTC. Encoded protein: CAWSRDRANYGYTF.